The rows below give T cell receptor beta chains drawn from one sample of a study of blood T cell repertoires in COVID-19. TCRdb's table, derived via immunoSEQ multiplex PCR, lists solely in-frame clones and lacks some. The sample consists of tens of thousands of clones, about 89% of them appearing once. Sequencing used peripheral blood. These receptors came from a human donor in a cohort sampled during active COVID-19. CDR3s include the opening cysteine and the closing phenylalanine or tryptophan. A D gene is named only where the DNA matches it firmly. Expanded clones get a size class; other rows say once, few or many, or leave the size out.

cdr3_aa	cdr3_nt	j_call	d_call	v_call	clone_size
CASKPDGTYNEQFF	TGTGCCAGCAAACCTGACGGGACCTACAATGAGCAGTTCTTC	TRBJ2-1	NA	TRBV6-4	NA
CASSYTLQSNNEQFF	TGTGCCAGCAGTTACACCCTCCAATCGAACAATGAGCAGTTCTTC	TRBJ2-1	NA	TRBV4-2	NA
CASSPGTAGLTEAFF	TGTGCCAGCTCACCAGGGACAGCTGGATTGACTGAAGCTTTCTTT	TRBJ1-1	TRBD1	TRBV18	NA
CASSQVELGQGRGGYTF	TGCGCCAGCAGCCAAGTTGAGTTGGGACAGGGGAGGGGTGGCTACACCTTC	TRBJ1-2	TRBD1	TRBV4-3	NA
CASSSLATQETQYF	TGTGCCAGCAGTTCACTAGCGACCCAAGAGACCCAGTACTTC	TRBJ2-5	TRBD2	TRBV9	NA
CASSPRLGNTIYF	TGTGCCAGCAGCCCCCGACTCGGAAACACCATATATTTT	TRBJ1-3	NA	TRBV7-8	NA
CASCLAEVHNEQFF	TGTGCCAGCTGCCTAGCGGAAGTTCACAATGAGCAGTTCTTC	TRBJ2-1	TRBD2	TRBV6-6	NA
CASSLDPAANTGELFF	TGCGCCAGCAGCTTGGATCCAGCGGCGAACACCGGGGAGCTGTTTTTT	TRBJ2-2	NA	TRBV5-1	NA
CATERDLNEQYF	TGTGCCACCGAAAGGGACTTGAACGAGCAGTACTTC	TRBJ2-7	NA	TRBV6-6	NA
CAWSRGGNEQFF	TGTGCCTGGAGTAGGGGTGGAAATGAGCAGTTCTTC	TRBJ2-1	NA	TRBV30	NA
CASSISGGAPSQYF	TGTGCCAGTAGTATCAGCGGGGGGGCGCCGAGCCAGTACTTC	TRBJ2-5	TRBD2	TRBV19	once
CASSIPIGQRLGSGANVLTF	TGTGCCAGCAGCATACCAATAGGACAGCGTCTTGGCTCTGGGGCCAACGTCCTGACTTTC	TRBJ2-6	NA	TRBV28	NA
CASSLGLAVYQETQYF	TGCGCCAGCAGCTTGGGACTAGCGGTGTACCAAGAGACCCAGTACTTC	TRBJ2-5	TRBD2	TRBV5-1	NA